This TCR beta chain emerged from a study of blood T cell repertoires in COVID-19. Study as a whole: Collection of acute and convalescent COVID-19 samples took place in the United States, Italy and Spain.

Authors' methods: Reference gene primer amplification gave nucleated cell count estimates. Repertoires were generated with immunoSEQ multiplex PCR, while TCRdb's copy carries only in-frame clones and drops some. The V and J calls and clone size are taken from that table; D and trimming were inferred from the DNA. The sample lists 150,000 or so clones, roughly four fifths occurring once. This clone was picked up one time. Researchers sorted participants into cohorts using their self-reported clinical history. There are 15 residues in the CDR3. Unmatched junction bases numbered 1, after V lost 0 bases and J lost 2 bases. Germline CDR1 and CDR2: LGHDT and YNNKEL (reference sequence).

The chain recombines TRBV3-1 (or the pseudogene TRBV3-2) with TRBJ2-7; the match to TRBD2 covers 10 bases. This clonotype was sampled from a middle-aged man who had recovered from COVID-19. Sequenced material: PBMCs or T cells enriched from blood (not recorded which). The CDR3 loop is CASSQDLAGAYEQYF. As DNA, the CDR3 is TGTGCCAGCAGCCAAGACCTAGCGGGGGCCTACGAGCAGTACTTC.